The 5 T cell receptor beta chains given below trace back to one sample, sequenced in a study of blood T cell repertoires in COVID-19. Clones were sequenced by immunoSEQ multiplex PCR, and TCRdb holds only the in-frame ones, with some missing. The data hold fewer than 300,000 clones, with approximately 81% observed a single time. Sequencing was carried out using peripheral blood. The receptors were gathered from a woman between 18 and 30 years old with acute or convalescent COVID-19.

The chain uses TRBV6-2 or TRBV6-3 and TRBJ2-7, with a tentative D call TRBD1 (7 bases). Germline-derived CDR1 and CDR2 are MNHEY and SVGEGT. V gave up 5 bases and J gave up 2 bases, with 16 bases separating them. The CDR3 is 15 amino acids. CDR3 bases: TGTGCCAGCAGTCCAAGGACAGGAGGGACCTACGAGCAGTACTTC. Its translation: CASSPRTGGTYEQYF.

The CDR3 is CASSQAGQLIPLHF. In DNA form, the CDR3 reads TGCGCCAGCAGCCAAGCTGGACAGCTAATTCCCCTCCACTTT. The chain recombines TRBV4-3 with TRBJ1-6, with D maybe TRBD1 (6 bases). Germline V gene data show CDR1 as LGHNA and CDR2 as YSLEER. V lost 1 base, J lost 13 bases, and 14 bases lay in between. This CDR3 region has 14 residues.

The genes are TRBV5-8 and TRBJ2-7; 10 nucleotides line up with TRBD2. Germline CDR1 is SGHTS and CDR2 is YDEGEE. Trimming removed 2 bases from V and 1 base from J; junction bases left unmatched: 9. CDR3 length: 17 residues. CDR3 region: CASSLFFPSGRSYEQYF. CDR3 DNA: TGTGCCAGCAGCTTATTCTTTCCTAGCGGGAGATCCTACGAGCAGTACTTC.

The chain recombines TRBV19 with TRBJ2-3; D is undetermined. CDR1 and CDR2 from the germline V gene are LNHDA and SQIVND (reference sequence). This CDR3 comprises 15 residues. Trimming pared 9 bases from V and 3 bases from J, leaving 19 bases between. The chain's CDR3 is CARNLDRLVTDTQYF. The CDR3 nucleotides are TGTGCCAGAAACCTTGACCGGCTAGTTACAGATACGCAGTATTTT.

As for this clone: Distinct nucleotide sequences in the sample also encode this CDR3. The V call is TRBV2, the J call TRBJ2-1; 9 bases map to TRBD2. This CDR3 is built from 15 residues. The germline V gene has CDR1 SNHLY and CDR2 FYNNEI. V shed 3 bases and J 5 bases; nucleotides not matched to a gene: 5. The CDR3 sequence is CASSDRLAGNNEQFF. In DNA, the CDR3 is TGTGCCAGCAGTGATCGTCTAGCGGGAAACAATGAGCAGTTCTTC.